This entry lists 22 T cell receptor beta chains sequenced from one sample in a study of T-cell memory formation after mild COVID-19. TCRdb analysed the 5' RACE reads with MiXCR anew, one entry per CDR3 protein. The profile shows hundreds of thousands of distinct CDR3 sequences, 15% to 20% of them singletons. The sequencing input was PBMCs or a T cell subset sorted from them (not recorded which). All receptors come from an adult woman who had mild COVID-19 (a few samples of this study predate the infection). Cell type and time point are not known.

The V and J genes are TRBV12-3 or TRBV12-4 and TRBJ2-6, with unresolved D. The CDR3 has 16 residues. V shed 8 bases and J shed 0 bases, with 14 bases lying between them. The CDR3 DNA sequence: TGTGCCAGCGGGATGTCCGGAACCTCTGGGGCCAACGTCCTGACTTTC. Its translation is CASGMSGTSGANVLTF.

The chain recombines TRBV20-1 with TRBJ2-3, with TRBD2 identical over 10 bases. Germline V gene sequence: CDR1 DFQATT, CDR2 SNEGSKA (reference sequence). The CDR3 is 20 residues long. Losses at the gene ends were 0 bases for V and 0 bases for J; bases not matched to a gene: 15. The CDR3 protein is CSARDTSGKGAGISTDTQYF. CDR3 DNA: TGCAGTGCTAGAGATACTAGCGGGAAAGGCGCTGGGATAAGCACAGATACGCAGTATTTT.

This clonotype has more than one count but fewer than ten. This chain connects TRBV12-3 or TRBV12-4 to TRBJ2-1, with TRBD1 matching over 9 bases. Unmatched junction bases numbered 6, after V lost 5 bases and J lost 7 bases. The CDR3 sequence is 14 residues long. The CDR3 DNA is TGTGCCAGCAGTCTGCGGACAGGGGTGAATGAGCAGTTCTTC. Amino acid sequence: CASSLRTGVNEQFF.

This clonotype was observed a few times. V usage is TRBV4-3 and J usage is TRBJ1-6, with D uncertain. CDR3 length equals 16 residues. V was trimmed by 1 base and J by 7 bases, leaving 14 bases between them. Germline V gene sequence: CDR1 LGHNA, CDR2 YSLEER. CDR3 region: CASSQGLFIRNSPLHF. CDR3 sequence (DNA): TGCGCCAGCAGCCAAGGCCTTTTCATTCGGAATTCACCCCTCCACTTT.

This clonotype was counted ten times or more. The CDR3 sequence: CASSQPTGILETQYF. CDR3 bases: TGCGCCAGCAGCCAACCTACAGGGATCCTCGAGACCCAGTACTTC. The gene calls are TRBV4-1 and TRBJ2-5; D perhaps matches TRBD1 (6 bases). The CDR3 runs 15 residues. With 2 bases removed from V and 5 bases from J, the gap between germline ends came to 15 bases. Germline-derived CDR1 and CDR2 are MGHRA and YSYEKL.

This clonotype was observed many times. The chain recombines TRBV7-8 with TRBJ2-3; D is possibly TRBD1 (5 bases). Germline assignment: CDR1 SGHVS and CDR2 FQNEAQ. The V end was cut by 4 bases, the J end by 3 bases, with 20 bases between. The CDR3 runs 17 residues. The DNA of the CDR3 is TGTGCCAGCAGCTCCCCTTCCGTAGGGGTGGAAACAGATACGCAGTATTTT. It is translated as CASSSPSVGVETDTQYF.

V gene TRBV5-1 combines with J gene TRBJ2-1; D is undetermined. Germline lookup yields CDR1 SGHRS and CDR2 YFSETQ. The V gene lost 4 bases and the J gene lost 7 bases, with 12 bases spanning the gap. The CDR3 has 13 amino acids. CDR3 bases: TGCGCCAGCAGCCGGACGGCTCAGAATGAGCAGTTCTTC. Its translation is CASSRTAQNEQFF.

The chain couples TRBV7-2 to TRBJ2-5; 8 bases agree with TRBD1. CDR3 length: 15 residues. V lost 5 bases, J lost 4 bases, and 9 bases stayed unmatched. CDR1 and CDR2 from the germline V gene are SGHTA and FQGNSA. The CDR3: CASSQITGGLETQYF. CDR3 in DNA: TGTGCCAGCAGCCAAATTACAGGGGGGCTAGAGACCCAGTACTTC.

There are a few counts of this clonotype. The gene calls are TRBV7-8 and TRBJ2-2; no clear D. V was shortened by 0 bases and J by 4 bases, with 9 bases between the two germline ends. CDR3 length: 15 amino acids. Germline loops: CDR1 SGHVS, CDR2 FQNEAQ. CDR3 sequence: CASSLAQVITGELFF. CDR3 bases: TGTGCCAGCAGCTTAGCGCAGGTTATCACCGGGGAGCTGTTTTTT.

This clonotype has just a few counts. This chain's CDR3 is CASSLRVGTSGTTDTDTQYF. The CDR3 DNA sequence: TGTGCCAGCAGCTTACGTGTGGGGACTAGCGGGACGACTGACACAGATACGCAGTATTTT. The chain is built from TRBV7-8 and TRBJ2-3; the match to TRBD2 covers 13 bases. CDR3 length equals 20 residues. Germline-derived CDR1 and CDR2 are SGHVS and FQNEAQ. The trim removed 2 bases at V and 2 bases at J, leaving 13 bases unmatched.

V gene TRBV5-1 combines with J gene TRBJ2-1; 7 bases are a match to TRBD1. V was pared by 4 bases and J by 7 bases, with 5 bases of the junction left unmatched. Germline V gene lookup returns CDR1 SGHRS and CDR2 YFSETQ. There are 13 residues in the CDR3. CDR3 sequence: CASSPTGANEQFF. CDR3 nucleotide sequence: TGCGCCAGCAGCCCCACAGGGGCGAATGAGCAGTTCTTC. Variable domain in full (rest from reference TRBV5-1 and TRBJ2-1): KAGVTQTPRYLIKTRGQQVTLSCSPISGHRSVSWYQQTPGQGLQFLFEYFSETQRNKGNFPGRFSGRQFSNSRSEMNVSTLELGDSALYLCASSPTGANEQFFGPGTRLTVL.

The chain is built from TRBV7-3 and TRBJ2-1; the match to TRBD2 covers 12 bases. The CDR3 consists of 16 residues. Germline-derived CDR1 and CDR2 are SGHTA and FQGTGA. V lost 4 bases, J lost 1 base, and 2 bases stayed unmatched. The chain's CDR3 is CASSSGLAGSYNEQFF. For the CDR3, the DNA is TGTGCCAGCAGCTCCGGACTAGCGGGATCCTACAATGAGCAGTTCTTC.

The chain links TRBV4-3 to TRBJ2-3; the match to TRBD2 covers 9 bases. Germline V lookup: CDR1 LGHNA, CDR2 YSLEER. The junction had 4 bases not matched to a gene; V was cut back by 0 bases and J by 0 bases. The CDR3 runs 17 residues. The CDR3 loop reads CASSQDPLAGSTDTQYF. As DNA, the CDR3 is TGCGCCAGCAGCCAAGACCCGCTAGCGGGGAGCACAGATACGCAGTATTTT.

This clonotype was detected a few times. The chain recombines TRBV9 with TRBJ1-1; D not certain. Germline-derived CDR1 and CDR2 are SGDLS and YYNGEE. CDR3 size: 13 residues. The V end lost 1 base, the J end lost 6 bases, and 10 bases lay between the germline ends. CDR3 nucleotide sequence: TGTGCCAGCAGCGTAACTCGAGGGTCTGAAGCTTTCTTT. This gives the protein CASSVTRGSEAFF.

V is TRBV20-1 and J is TRBJ2-7; D may match TRBD1 or TRBD2 (6 bases each). The germline gives CDR1 DFQATT, CDR2 SNEGSKA (reference sequence). With 4 bases removed from V and 8 bases from J, the gap between germline ends came to 30 bases. The CDR3 runs to 17 residues. The chain's CDR3 is CSATVGAGTVLIGKQYF. In DNA, the CDR3 is TGCAGTGCTACCGTGGGGGCGGGGACGGTCCTCATAGGTAAGCAGTACTTC.

The chain recombines TRBV29-1 with TRBJ2-5, with 9 bases lining up with TRBD1. V shed 4 bases, J shed 3 bases, and the junction held 0 bases outside the gene matches. Germline loops: CDR1 SQVTM, CDR2 ANQGSEA. The CDR3 totals 12 residues. The CDR3 bases are TGCAGCGTTGGACAGGGGGAAGAGACCCAGTACTTC. Its protein is CSVGQGEETQYF.

This clonotype has a count of ten or more. The chain employs TRBV28 and TRBJ2-6; 8 bases are shared with TRBD1. V shed 9 bases, J shed 0 bases, and the junction held 1 base outside the gene matches. Per the germline V gene, CDR1 is MDHEN and CDR2 is SYDVKM. The CDR3 is made up of 14 amino acids. The CDR3 DNA follows: TGTGCCAGTACAGGGGGCTCTGGGGCCAACGTCCTGACTTTC. As protein: CASTGGSGANVLTF.

In its sample, this clonotype was seen a few times. The rearrangement uses TRBV7-2 and TRBJ1-1; 7 bases align to TRBD1. Germline values: CDR1 SGHTA, CDR2 FQGNSA. Germline trimming cut 1 base from V and 8 bases from J; bases unmatched to any gene: 7. There are 14 residues in the CDR3. Here the CDR3 reads CASSLGYEGAEAFF. CDR3 nucleotide sequence: TGTGCCAGCAGCTTAGGGTATGAGGGGGCGGAAGCTTTCTTT.

In its sample, this clonotype was seen a few times. One base away lies a much larger clone, so this may be a sequencing read error. The gene calls are TRBV5-4 and TRBJ1-1; no reliable D call. The V gene lost 5 bases and the J gene lost 1 base, with 9 bases spanning the gap. This CDR3 has 13 amino acids. In germline, CDR1 is SGHNT, CDR2 YYREEE (reference sequence). CDR3 sequence reads: CASREGQNTEAFF. The CDR3 DNA reads TGTGCCAGCAGAGAGGGTCAGAACACTGAAGCTTTCTTT.

V and J are TRBV7-2 and TRBJ2-3; D remains ambiguous. Germline CDR1 and CDR2: SGHTA and FQGNSA. The V gene lost 2 bases and the J gene lost 0 bases, with 9 bases spanning the gap. There are 15 residues in the CDR3. The CDR3 DNA reads as TGTGCCAGCAGCTTATCAGTGCTTAGCACAGATACGCAGTATTTT. Amino acids: CASSLSVLSTDTQYF.

This clonotype was found many times. This chain connects TRBV3-1 to TRBJ2-3; TRBD2 matches 8 bases. Per germline, CDR1 LGHDT and CDR2 YNNKEL (reference sequence). The CDR3 has 18 residues. Losses at the gene ends were 5 bases for V and 2 bases for J; bases not matched to a gene: 15. The CDR3 region has the DNA TGTGCCAGCAGCAAGACCCACCCTGCGGGAGGTAACACAGATACGCAGTATTTT. Translating it yields CASSKTHPAGGNTDTQYF.

This clonotype appeared a few times. The chain employs TRBV4-3 and TRBJ2-1; 9 bases match TRBD1. CDR3 length equals 15 residues. V trimming: 4 bases; J trimming: 9 bases; junction bases outside the gene matches: 10. The germline V gene has CDR1 LGHNA and CDR2 YSLEER. Here the CDR3 DNA reads TGCGCCAGCAGCCTCCAGGCTACAGGGGGCCGTGAGCAGTTCTTC. Residues: CASSLQATGGREQFF.